One and the same sample provided the 9 T cell receptor beta chains below, sequenced in a study of T cell repertoires in ileal Crohn's disease. Profiling relied on immunoSEQ multiplex PCR, and the TCRdb table lists in-frame clones only, not all of them. The sample has about 14,000 clones, approximately 90% seen once. The specimen sequenced was ileal tissue. These receptors originate from an adult with Crohn's disease.

This chain joins TRBV27 and TRBJ2-1; weak D call: TRBD2 (7 bases). The germline V and J ends were trimmed by 11 bases and 1 base, with 15 bases remaining between them. The CDR3 is made up of 14 amino acids. CDR1 and CDR2 (germline): MNHEY, SMNVEV (reference sequence). CDR3 sequence reads: CAVKGGGSYNEQFF. CDR3 nucleotides: TGTGCCGTAAAGGGGGGGGGATCCTACAATGAGCAGTTCTTC.

This clone was observed a handful of times. The chain combines TRBV9 with TRBJ1-6; D might be TRBD1 (5 bases). With 2 bases removed from V and 6 bases from J, the gap between germline ends came to 9 bases. The germline CDR1 and CDR2 sequences are SGDLS and YYNGEE. The CDR3 runs to 14 residues. The CDR3: CASSVGGANSPLHF. CDR3 DNA: TGTGCCAGCAGCGTGGGAGGGGCTAATTCACCCCTCCACTTT.

The chain recombines TRBV28 with TRBJ1-4; 7 bases fit TRBD1. V shed 5 bases and J 7 bases; nucleotides not matched to a gene: 7. This CDR3 has 14 amino acids. Germline CDR1 reads MDHEN; CDR2 reads SYDVKM. The DNA of the CDR3 is TGTGCCAGCAGTAAGACAGGGACCAGTGAAAAACTGTTTTTT. It translates to CASSKTGTSEKLFF.

V is TRBV6-1 and J is TRBJ1-1, with TRBD1 matching over 9 bases. The J segment lost 8 bases and the V segment lost 2 bases, leaving 12 bases of the junction unmatched. Germline values: CDR1 MNHNS, CDR2 SASEGT. The CDR3 extends over 16 amino acids. The CDR3 nucleotides read TGTGCCAGCAGTGAACCGGGACAGGGAAGGTTGGGGGAAGCTTTCTTT. This codes for CASSEPGQGRLGEAFF.

This clone was picked up one time. The rearrangement uses TRBV2 and TRBJ2-5; no clear D gene. V shed 6 bases and J shed 8 bases, with 16 bases lying between them. This CDR3 is 13 amino acids long. Looked up from germline, CDR1 is SNHLY and CDR2 is FYNNEI. CDR3 sequence (DNA): TGTGCCAGCAGACAAGACCCCCGCGGTACCCAGTACTTC. Translating it yields CASRQDPRGTQYF.

The V call is TRBV5-6, the J call TRBJ2-3; 9 bases are a match to TRBD2. Germline V gene lookup returns CDR1 SGHDT and CDR2 YYEEEE. The ends lost 4 bases at V and 1 base at J; junction bases unmatched: 4. The length of the CDR3 is 15 residues. The CDR3 here is CASSAGLAGTDTQYF. CDR3 nucleotides: TGTGCCAGCAGCGCGGGACTAGCAGGCACAGATACGCAGTATTTT.

The chain is built from TRBV30 and TRBJ1-3; 7 nucleotides agree with TRBD1. Germline V gene sequence: CDR1 GTSNPN, CDR2 SVGIG (reference sequence). The trim removed 4 bases at V and 0 bases at J, leaving 6 bases unmatched. This CDR3 spans 15 amino acids. CDR3 in DNA: TGTGCCTGGACTCGGAGGGGGCACTCTGGAAACACCATATATTTT. Its translation is CAWTRRGHSGNTIYF.

This chain uses TRBV5-1 with TRBJ2-3; D may be TRBD2 (6 bases). Germline values: CDR1 SGHRS, CDR2 YFSETQ. The V and J ends lost 4 bases and 2 bases respectively, with 14 bases between them. The length of the CDR3 is 15 residues. CDR3 nucleotide sequence: TGCGCCAGCAGCCTTTGGGGACTGCTCACAGATACGCAGTATTTT. Its protein is CASSLWGLLTDTQYF.

This clone was seen once. V and J are TRBV19 and TRBJ2-7, with 8 bases aligning to TRBD1. CDR3 length: 14 residues. The V segment lost 5 bases and the J segment 3 bases; nucleotides outside the gene matches: 6. Per germline, CDR1 LNHDA and CDR2 SQIVND (reference sequence). CDR3 loop: CASSLRDRFYEQYF. The DNA for the CDR3 is TGTGCCAGTAGTCTCCGGGACAGGTTCTACGAGCAGTACTTC. The variable domain in full, with the rest retrieved from reference TRBV19 and TRBJ2-7, is DGGITQSPKYLFRKEGQNVTLSCEQNLNHDAMYWYRQDPGQGLRLIYYSQIVNDFQKGDIAEGYSVSREKKESFPLTVTSAQKNPTAFYLCASSLRDRFYEQYFGPGTRLTVT.